What follows describes a single T cell receptor beta chain. Antigen specificity is unknown. This sample is part of a study of cytomegalovirus exposure and HLA in healthy donors. Regarding the study as a whole: A later analysis linked a missense DCLRE1C variant to TCR beta V- and J-gene trimming.

Donors sampled were nominally healthy, though unrecorded immune exposures were likely. The CDR3 totals 13 residues. The V gene's germline CDR1 is GTSNPN and CDR2 SVGIG (reference sequence). Deletions cut 3 bases from V and 4 bases from J, with 12 bases between. With 60 Vbeta and 13 Jbeta primers, the PCR was carried out. The repertoire was sequenced with immunoSEQ multiplex PCR; TCRdb's copy has only in-frame clones and lacks some. The sample includes about 130,000 clones, around 82% seen only once; the top ten take approximately 10%. This clonotype was obtained from a young man in good health and CMV-seropositive. The rearrangement links TRBV30 to TRBJ1-1; no reliable D call. Material: PBMCs. CDR3 protein: CAWRRAVGTEAFF. In nucleotides, the CDR3 is TGTGCCTGGAGGAGGGCGGTGGGCACTGAAGCTTTCTTT.